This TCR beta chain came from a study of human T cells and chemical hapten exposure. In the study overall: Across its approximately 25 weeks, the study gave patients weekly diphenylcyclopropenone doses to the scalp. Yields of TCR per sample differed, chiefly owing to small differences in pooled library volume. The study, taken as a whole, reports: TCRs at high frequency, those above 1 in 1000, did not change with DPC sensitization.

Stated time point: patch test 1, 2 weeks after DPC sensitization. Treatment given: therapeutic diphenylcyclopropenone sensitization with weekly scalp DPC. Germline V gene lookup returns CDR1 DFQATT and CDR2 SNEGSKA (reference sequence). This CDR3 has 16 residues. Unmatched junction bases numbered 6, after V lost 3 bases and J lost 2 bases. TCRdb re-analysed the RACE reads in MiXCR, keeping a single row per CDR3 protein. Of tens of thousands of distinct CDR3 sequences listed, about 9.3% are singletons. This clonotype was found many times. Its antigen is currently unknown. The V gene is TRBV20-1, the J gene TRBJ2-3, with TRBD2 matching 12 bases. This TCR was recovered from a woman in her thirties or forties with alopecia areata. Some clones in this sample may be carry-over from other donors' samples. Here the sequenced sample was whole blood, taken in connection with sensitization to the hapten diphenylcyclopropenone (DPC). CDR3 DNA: TGCAGTGCTAGCCTGCCTAGCGGGGGGGCCACAGATACGCAGTATTTT. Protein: CSASLPSGGATDTQYF.